The clone carrying this TCR beta chain came up a few times. From RNA transcripts, TCR beta CDR3 regions were amplified. HTBI primers were used for first-round RT-PCR of the TCR CDR3. Via MiXCR, TCRdb re-called the multiplex PCR reads, giving one row per CDR3 protein. The data show hundreds of thousands of distinct CDR3 sequences, with approximately 15% seen just once and about 13% held by the top ten. The CDR3 has 15 amino acids. Germline V gene lookup returns CDR1 SEHNR and CDR2 FQNEAQ (reference sequence). V shed 4 bases and J 4 bases; nucleotides not matched to a gene: 4. This specimen belongs to a study of T cells in Graves' hyperthyroidism and ophthalmopathy.

The rearrangement links TRBV7-9 to TRBJ2-1, with 10 nucleotides matching TRBD1. The sequence came from a man between 18 and 29 years old with Graves' ophthalmopathy. The specimen was blood. Here the CDR3 DNA reads TGTGCCAGCAGCTCTGGGACAGGGGATTACAATGAGCAGTTCTTC. Translated: CASSSGTGDYNEQFF.